This T cell receptor beta chain was recovered during a study of blood T cell repertoires in COVID-19. Sequenced by immunoSEQ multiplex PCR; TCRdb stores in-frame clones only, minus some. This sample has around 110,000 clones; around 80% occur once, and the top ten carry approximately 7.6%. Germline loops: CDR1 LGHNA, CDR2 YSLEER. Trimming left V 0 bases short and J 0 bases short, with 6 bases between. This CDR3 comprises 15 residues. Sequencing used peripheral blood. The TCR sequence derives from a man aged 65 to 79 with active or convalescent COVID-19. This chain uses TRBV4-3 with TRBJ1-5; no reliable D call. The CDR3 DNA sequence: TGCGCCAGCAGCCAAGAATCCGGTAGCAATCAGCCCCAGCATTTT. Its protein product is CASSQESGSNQPQHF.